Below are 13 T cell receptor beta chains sequenced from a single sample in a study of T cells in Graves' hyperthyroidism and ophthalmopathy. Amplified regions were TCR beta CDR3 sequences from RNA transcripts. The HTBI set primed first-round TCR CDR3 RT-PCR. TCRdb reanalysed the multiplex PCR reads using MiXCR and keeps one entry per CDR3 protein. The table shows nearly 600,000 distinct CDR3 sequences, with approximately 14% occurring only once. The sample was blood. All receptors derive from a woman aged 25 to 45 with Graves' hyperthyroidism that later progressed to Graves' ophthalmopathy.

In its sample, this clonotype was seen many times. This chain links TRBV7-2 with TRBJ2-7; 7 nucleotides match TRBD1. J lost 0 bases, V lost 5 bases, and 7 bases had no gene match. Per the germline V gene, CDR1 is SGHTA and CDR2 is FQGNSA. The CDR3 consists of 15 residues. The CDR3 DNA is TGTGCCAGCAGCCGGGACAGTCTTCCCTCCTACGAGCAGTACTTC. As protein: CASSRDSLPSYEQYF.

This clonotype was counted ten times or more. CDR3 residues: CASSLELGALAYNEQFF. In DNA, the CDR3 is TGTGCCAGCAGTTTAGAACTCGGCGCGCTCGCTTACAATGAGCAGTTCTTC. The gene calls are TRBV12-3 or TRBV12-4 and TRBJ2-1, with no clear D. The germline V and J ends were trimmed by 1 base and 4 bases, with 17 bases remaining between them. The CDR3 consists of 17 residues.

V and J are TRBV6-1 and TRBJ2-7; TRBD1 might be the D (5 bases). The CDR3 totals 12 residues. V lost 8 bases, J lost 8 bases, and 16 bases lay in between. Germline V gene sequence: CDR1 MNHNS, CDR2 SASEGT. The CDR3 nucleotides read TGTGCCAGCGGTGCCAGGGCCTATCAGCAGTACTTC. Translation: CASGARAYQQYF.

The sample holds many counts of this clonotype. The rearrangement uses TRBV6-1 and TRBJ1-4; no clear D gene. V lost 7 bases and J lost 7, with 16 bases in between. Germline V gene lookup returns CDR1 MNHNS and CDR2 SASEGT. The CDR3 runs 14 residues. The CDR3: CASMSRSRGEKLFF. In nucleotides, the CDR3 is TGTGCCAGCATGAGTAGGTCTCGGGGTGAAAAACTGTTTTTT.

The chain uses TRBV5-6 and TRBJ2-7; no clear D gene. The CDR3 length is 15 residues. CDR1 SGHDT and CDR2 YYEEEE come from the germline V gene. The V and J ends lost 7 bases and 3 bases respectively, with 20 bases between them. The CDR3 nucleotides read TGTGCCAGCCACGATGTTGGGCAGAGTTACTACGAGCAGTACTTC. This gives the protein CASHDVGQSYYEQYF.

This clonotype was observed many times. The J gene is TRBJ2-5, the V gene TRBV20-1, with D perhaps TRBD2 (5 bases). V shed 3 bases and J shed 0 bases, with 14 bases lying between them. CDR1 and CDR2 from the germline V gene are DFQATT and SNEGSKA (reference sequence). The CDR3 is 15 amino acids. In DNA, the CDR3 is TGCAGTGCTAGGCACTTAGCGCCCGACCAAGAGACCCAGTACTTC. Its translation: CSARHLAPDQETQYF.

In this sample, this clonotype turned up a few times. V and J are TRBV27 and TRBJ1-1, with unresolved D. CDR3 length equals 14 residues. V was cut by 5 bases and J by 1 base, with 11 bases left in between. Germline V lookup: CDR1 MNHEY, CDR2 SMNVEV (reference sequence). The chain's CDR3 is CASSLRSQNTEAFF. The DNA for the CDR3 is TGTGCCAGCAGTCTCCGGAGTCAGAACACTGAAGCTTTCTTT.

This clonotype has just a few counts. The chain combines TRBV4-1 with TRBJ2-1, with TRBD2 identical over 7 bases. The CDR3 sequence is 18 residues long. Germline CDR1 MGHRA, CDR2 YSYEKL. Trimming removed 1 base from V and 3 bases from J; junction bases left unmatched: 12. CDR3 sequence reads: CASSQVPSSGEFYNEQFF. CDR3 sequence (DNA): TGCGCCAGCAGCCAAGTCCCTTCTAGCGGAGAGTTCTACAATGAGCAGTTCTTC.

This clonotype was seen many times. The rearrangement joins TRBV28 to TRBJ1-2; D not certain. Germline V CDR1 and CDR2: MDHEN, SYDVKM. V was shortened by 3 bases and J by 3 bases, with 11 bases between the two germline ends. CDR3 length equals 14 residues. CDR3 region: CASSLAGQYYGYTF. CDR3 sequence (DNA): TGTGCCAGCAGTTTGGCAGGCCAATACTATGGCTACACCTTC.

In its sample, this clonotype was seen many times. The chain recombines TRBV13 with TRBJ2-1; D possibly corresponds to TRBD2 (6 bases). The V gene lost 5 bases and the J gene lost 10 bases, with 12 bases spanning the gap. The CDR3 has 12 residues. Germline assignment: CDR1 PRHDT and CDR2 FYEKMQ (reference sequence). CDR3 DNA sequence: TGTGCCAGCAGCCCTCAGGGAGGCGAGCAGTTCTTC. Its protein product is CASSPQGGEQFF.

For this clonotype: A much more abundant neighbour one base away suggests this may be a read error. The chain uses TRBV12-3 or TRBV12-4 and TRBJ2-1, with TRBD1 matching over 10 bases. The CDR3 spans 15 residues. The CDR3 loop is CASRGQGGSYNERFF. The CDR3 bases are TGTGCCAGCAGAGGACAGGGGGGATCCTACAATGAGCGGTTCTTC.

This clonotype was detected ten times or more. This chain links TRBV9 with TRBJ1-1, with 9 positions matching TRBD1. The CDR3 has 15 amino acids. Germline CDR1 and CDR2: SGDLS and YYNGEE. The V and J ends lost 3 bases and 1 base, in that order; junction bases with no gene match: 4. The DNA of the CDR3 is TGTGCCAGCAGCGCACAGGGGGCTCCGAACACTGAAGCTTTCTTT. Translated: CASSAQGAPNTEAFF.

This clonotype was seen at least ten times. The chain links TRBV24-1 to TRBJ2-2; D gene uncertain. V was trimmed by 4 bases and J by 5 bases, leaving 16 bases between them. CDR1 and CDR2 from the germline V gene are KGHDR and SFDVKD. The CDR3 runs to 16 residues. The CDR3 sequence is CATSDNRQSSTGELFF. CDR3 in DNA: TGTGCCACCAGTGACAACCGACAAAGCTCGACCGGGGAGCTGTTTTTT.